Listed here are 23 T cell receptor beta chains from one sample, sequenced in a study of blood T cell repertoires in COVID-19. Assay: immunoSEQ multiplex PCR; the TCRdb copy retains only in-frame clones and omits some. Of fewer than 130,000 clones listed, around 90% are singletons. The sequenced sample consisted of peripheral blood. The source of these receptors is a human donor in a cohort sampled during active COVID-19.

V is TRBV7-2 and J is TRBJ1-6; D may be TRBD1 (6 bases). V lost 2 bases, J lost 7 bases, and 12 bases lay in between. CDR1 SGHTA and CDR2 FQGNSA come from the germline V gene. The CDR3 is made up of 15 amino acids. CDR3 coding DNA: TGTGCCAGCAGCTTAATGGACAGTACGAATTCACCCCTCCACTTT. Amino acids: CASSLMDSTNSPLHF. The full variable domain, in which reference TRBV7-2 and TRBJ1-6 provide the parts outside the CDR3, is GAGVSQSPSNKVTEKGKDVELRCDPISGHTALYWYRQSLGQGLEFLIYFQGNSAPDKSGLPSDRFSAERTGGSVSTLTIQRTQQEDSAVYLCASSLMDSTNSPLHFGNGTRLTVT.

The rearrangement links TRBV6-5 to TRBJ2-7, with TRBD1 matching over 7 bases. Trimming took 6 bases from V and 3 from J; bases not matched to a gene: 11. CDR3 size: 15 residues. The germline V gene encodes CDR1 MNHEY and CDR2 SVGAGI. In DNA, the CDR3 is TGTGCCAGCAGCCAACAATCCGGGACAGTCTACGAGCAGTACTTC. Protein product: CASSQQSGTVYEQYF.

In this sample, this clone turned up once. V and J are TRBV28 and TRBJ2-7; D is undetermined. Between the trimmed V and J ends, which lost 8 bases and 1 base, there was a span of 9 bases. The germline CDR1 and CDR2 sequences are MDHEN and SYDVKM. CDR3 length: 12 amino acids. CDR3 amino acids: CASVGRSYEQYF. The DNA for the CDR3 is TGTGCCAGCGTGGGCAGATCCTACGAGCAGTACTTC.

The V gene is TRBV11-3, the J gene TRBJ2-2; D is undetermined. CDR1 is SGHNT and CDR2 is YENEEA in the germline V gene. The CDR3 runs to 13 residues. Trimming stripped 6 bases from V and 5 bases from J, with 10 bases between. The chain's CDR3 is CASSQERTGELFF. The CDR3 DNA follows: TGTGCCAGCAGTCAAGAACGGACCGGGGAGCTGTTTTTT. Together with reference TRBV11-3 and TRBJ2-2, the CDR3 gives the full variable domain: EAGVVQSPRYKIIEKKQPVAFWCNPISGHNTLYWYLQNLGQGPELLIRYENEEAVDDSQLPKDRFSAERLKGVDSTLKIQPAELGDSAVYLCASSQERTGELFFGEGSRLTVL.

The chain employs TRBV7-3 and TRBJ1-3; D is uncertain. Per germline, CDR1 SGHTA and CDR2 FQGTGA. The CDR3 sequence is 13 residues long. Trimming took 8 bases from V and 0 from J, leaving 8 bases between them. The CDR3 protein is CASGIDSGNTIYF. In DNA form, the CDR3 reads TGTGCCAGCGGCATCGACTCTGGAAACACCATATATTTT.

The CDR3 is CASSELRQANEQFF. CDR3 DNA sequence: TGCGCCAGCAGTGAGTTACGACAGGCAAATGAGCAGTTCTTC. This chain uses TRBV10-1 with TRBJ2-1; tentative D call: TRBD1 (6 bases). V was pared by 1 base and J by 7 bases, with 11 bases between. The CDR3 sequence is 14 residues long. Looked up from germline, CDR1 is WNHNN and CDR2 is SYGVQD (reference sequence).

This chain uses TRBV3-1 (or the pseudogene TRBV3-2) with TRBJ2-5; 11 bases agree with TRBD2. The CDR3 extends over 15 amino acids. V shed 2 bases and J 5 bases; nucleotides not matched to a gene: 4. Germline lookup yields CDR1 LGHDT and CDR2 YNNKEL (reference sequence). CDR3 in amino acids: CASSQNSGGAETQYF. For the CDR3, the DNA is TGTGCCAGCAGCCAAAATAGCGGGGGGGCGGAGACCCAGTACTTC.

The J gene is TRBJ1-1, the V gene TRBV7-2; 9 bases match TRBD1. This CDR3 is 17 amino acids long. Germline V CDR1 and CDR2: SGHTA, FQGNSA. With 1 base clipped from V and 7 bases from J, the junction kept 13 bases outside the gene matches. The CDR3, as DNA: TGTGCCAGCAGCTTAGTGGCGTGGACAGGGGCGGTCAGTGAAGCTTTCTTT. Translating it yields CASSLVAWTGAVSEAFF.

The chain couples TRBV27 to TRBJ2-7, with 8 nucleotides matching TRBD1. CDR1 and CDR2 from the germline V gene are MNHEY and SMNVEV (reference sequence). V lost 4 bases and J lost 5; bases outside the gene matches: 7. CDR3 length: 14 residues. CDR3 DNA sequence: TGTGCCAGCAGTTGGGGGACAGGACTGGACGAGCAGTACTTC. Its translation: CASSWGTGLDEQYF.

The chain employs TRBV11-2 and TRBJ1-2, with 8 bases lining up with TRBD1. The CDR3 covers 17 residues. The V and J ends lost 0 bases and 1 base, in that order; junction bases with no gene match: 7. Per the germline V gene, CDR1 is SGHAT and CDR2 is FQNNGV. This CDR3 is CASSLEGQGAHNYGYTF. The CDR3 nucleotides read TGTGCCAGCAGCTTAGAGGGCCAGGGGGCCCATAACTATGGCTACACCTTC.

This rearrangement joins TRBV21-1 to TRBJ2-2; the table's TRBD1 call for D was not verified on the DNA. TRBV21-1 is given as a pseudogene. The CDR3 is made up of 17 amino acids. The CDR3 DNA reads TGTGCCAGCAGCTCCCGAGCAGGGACAGGGGAGACCGGGGAGCTGTTTTTT. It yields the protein CASSSRAGTGETGELFF.

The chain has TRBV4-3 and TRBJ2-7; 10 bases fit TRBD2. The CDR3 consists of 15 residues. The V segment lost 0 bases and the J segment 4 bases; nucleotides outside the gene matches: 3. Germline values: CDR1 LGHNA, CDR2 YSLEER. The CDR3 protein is CASSQELAGVYEQYF. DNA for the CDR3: TGCGCCAGCAGCCAAGAGCTAGCGGGAGTGTACGAGCAGTACTTC.

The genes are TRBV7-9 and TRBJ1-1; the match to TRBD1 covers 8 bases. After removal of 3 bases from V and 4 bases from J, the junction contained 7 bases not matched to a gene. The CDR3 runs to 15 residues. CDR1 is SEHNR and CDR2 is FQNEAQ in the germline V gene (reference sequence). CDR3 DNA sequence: TGTGCCAGCAGCTTCTCTCAGGGGGCGGTCACTGAAGCTTTCTTT. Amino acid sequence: CASSFSQGAVTEAFF.

CDR3 in DNA: TGCGCCAGCAGCTTGGCAGCGGGGGTGGTCACCGGGGAGCTGTTTTTT. Residues: CASSLAAGVVTGELFF. The genes are TRBV5-1 and TRBJ2-2; 8 bases are shared with TRBD2. J lost 4 bases, V lost 0 bases, and 5 bases had no gene match. Germline V gene data show CDR1 as SGHRS and CDR2 as YFSETQ. The CDR3 contains 16 residues.

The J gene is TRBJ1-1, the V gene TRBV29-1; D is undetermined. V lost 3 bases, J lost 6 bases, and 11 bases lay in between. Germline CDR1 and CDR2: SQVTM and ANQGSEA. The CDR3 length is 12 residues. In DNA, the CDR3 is TGCAGCGTTGAGATAGGAGGGTCTGAAGCTTTCTTT. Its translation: CSVEIGGSEAFF.

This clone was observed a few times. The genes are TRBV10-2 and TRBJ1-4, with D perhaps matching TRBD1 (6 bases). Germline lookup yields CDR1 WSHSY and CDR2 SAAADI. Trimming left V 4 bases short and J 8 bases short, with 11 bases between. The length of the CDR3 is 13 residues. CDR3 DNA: TGCGCCAGCAGTGCAGGGGTACGGGAAAAACTGTTTTTT. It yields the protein CASSAGVREKLFF.

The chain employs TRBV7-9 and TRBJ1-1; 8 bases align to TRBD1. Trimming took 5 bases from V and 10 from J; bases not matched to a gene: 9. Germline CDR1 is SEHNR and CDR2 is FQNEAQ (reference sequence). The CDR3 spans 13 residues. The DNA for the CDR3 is TGTGCCAGCAGCGTCCAGGGGGCAGGTACAGCTTTCTTT. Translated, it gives CASSVQGAGTAFF. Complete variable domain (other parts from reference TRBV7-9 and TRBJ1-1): DTGVSQNPRHKITKRGQNVTFRCDPISEHNRLYWYRQTLGQGPEFLTYFQNEAQLEKSRLLSDRFSAERPKGSFSTLEIQRTEQGDSAMYLCASSVQGAGTAFFGQGTRLTVV.

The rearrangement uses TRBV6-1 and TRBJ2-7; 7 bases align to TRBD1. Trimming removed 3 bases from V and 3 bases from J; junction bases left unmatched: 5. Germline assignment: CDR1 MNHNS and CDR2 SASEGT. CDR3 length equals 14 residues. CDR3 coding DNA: TGTGCCAGCAGTGAGAGACAGGGAAGCTACGAGCAGTACTTC. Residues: CASSERQGSYEQYF.

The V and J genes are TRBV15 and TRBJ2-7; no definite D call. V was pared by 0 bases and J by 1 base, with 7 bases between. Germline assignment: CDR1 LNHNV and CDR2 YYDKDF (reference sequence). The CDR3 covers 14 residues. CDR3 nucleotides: TGTGCCACCAGCAGAGACTCTTTTTCCTACGAGCAGTACTTC. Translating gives CATSRDSFSYEQYF.

The CDR3 DNA reads TGTGCCAGCAGTGTCACCACTAGCGGCGGCACAGATACGCAGTATTTT. Protein: CASSVTTSGGTDTQYF. The gene calls are TRBV2 and TRBJ2-3; TRBD2 agrees at 8 bases. The CDR3 totals 16 residues. V trimming: 4 bases; J trimming: 1 base; junction bases outside the gene matches: 7. Germline loops: CDR1 SNHLY, CDR2 FYNNEI. Complete variable domain (other parts from reference TRBV2 and TRBJ2-3): EPEVTQTPSHQVTQMGQEVILRCVPISNHLYFYWYRQILGQKVEFLVSFYNNEISEKSEIFDDQFSVERPDGSNFTLKIRSTKLEDSAMYFCASSVTTSGGTDTQYFGPGTRLTVL.

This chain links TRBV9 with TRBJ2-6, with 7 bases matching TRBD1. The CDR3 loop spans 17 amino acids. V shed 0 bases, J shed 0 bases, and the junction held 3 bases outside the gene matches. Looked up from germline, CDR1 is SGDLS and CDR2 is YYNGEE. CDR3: CASSVGQGVSGANVLTF. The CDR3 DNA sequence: TGTGCCAGCAGCGTAGGGCAGGGGGTCTCTGGGGCCAACGTCCTGACTTTC.

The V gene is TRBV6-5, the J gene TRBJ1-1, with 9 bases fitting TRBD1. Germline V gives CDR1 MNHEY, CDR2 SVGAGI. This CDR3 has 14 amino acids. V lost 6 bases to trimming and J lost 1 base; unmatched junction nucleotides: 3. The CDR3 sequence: CASREGQGNTEAFF. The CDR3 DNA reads TGTGCCAGCAGGGAGGGACAGGGGAACACTGAAGCTTTCTTT.

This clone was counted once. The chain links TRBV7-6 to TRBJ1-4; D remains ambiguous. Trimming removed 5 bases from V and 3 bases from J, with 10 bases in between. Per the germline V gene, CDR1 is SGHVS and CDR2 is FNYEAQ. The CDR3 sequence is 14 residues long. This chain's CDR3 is CASSLGQANEKLFF. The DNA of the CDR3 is TGTGCCAGCAGCCTAGGGCAGGCTAATGAAAAACTGTTTTTT.